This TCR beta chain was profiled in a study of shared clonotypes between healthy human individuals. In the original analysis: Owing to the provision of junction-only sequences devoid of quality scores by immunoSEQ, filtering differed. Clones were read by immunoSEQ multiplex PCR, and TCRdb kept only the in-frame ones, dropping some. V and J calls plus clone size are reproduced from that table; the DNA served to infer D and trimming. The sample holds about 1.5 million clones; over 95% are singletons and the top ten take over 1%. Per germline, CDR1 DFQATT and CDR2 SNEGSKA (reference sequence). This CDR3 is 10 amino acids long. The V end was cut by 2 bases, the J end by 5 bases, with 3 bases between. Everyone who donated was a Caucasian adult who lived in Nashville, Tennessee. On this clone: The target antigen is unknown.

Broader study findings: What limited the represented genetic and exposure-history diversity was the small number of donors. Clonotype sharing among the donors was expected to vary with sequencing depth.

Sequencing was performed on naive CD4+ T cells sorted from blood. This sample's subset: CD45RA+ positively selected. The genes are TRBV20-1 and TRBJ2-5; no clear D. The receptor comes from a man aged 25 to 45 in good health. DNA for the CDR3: TGCAGTGCTAGATTTGAGACCCAGTACTTC. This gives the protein CSARFETQYF.